These 21 T cell receptor beta chains originate from one sample sequenced in a study of blood T cell repertoires in COVID-19. TCRdb's table, derived via immunoSEQ multiplex PCR, lists solely in-frame clones and lacks some. Of 110,000 to 150,000 clones in the sample, 70% to 90% were seen once. The sequenced material came from PBMCs or T cells enriched from blood (not recorded which). These receptors originate from a man aged 45-65 years who had recovered from COVID-19.

V usage is TRBV2 and J usage is TRBJ2-7, with 11 bases matching TRBD2. The germline CDR1 and CDR2 sequences are SNHLY and FYNNEI. This CDR3 has 17 amino acids. J gave up 9 bases and V 8 bases, and 21 bases lay outside the gene matches. The CDR3 loop reads CASCLRGTSGLRRLQYV. The CDR3 nucleotides are TGTGCCAGCTGTTTAAGGGGGACTAGCGGACTTCGGAGATTGCAGTACGTC.

The chain uses TRBV12-5 and TRBJ1-1; 8 bases map to TRBD1. The CDR3 is made up of 15 amino acids. Germline V gene data show CDR1 as LGHNT and CDR2 as FRNRAP. The ends lost 6 bases at V and 4 bases at J; junction bases unmatched: 10. The CDR3 DNA sequence: TGTGCTAGTGGCGATTTCAGGGGGCTGGGCACTGAAGCTTTCTTT. This gives the protein CASGDFRGLGTEAFF.

This clone came up a few times. The chain is built from TRBV28 and TRBJ1-5; TRBD1 might be the D (6 bases). There are 14 residues in the CDR3. Germline CDR1 and CDR2: MDHEN and SYDVKM. The V and J ends lost 11 bases and 2 bases respectively, with 16 bases between them. The CDR3 reads CAGTVGGGNQPQHF. The CDR3 nucleotides read TGTGCCGGGACCGTAGGGGGGGGCAATCAGCCCCAGCATTTT.

The rearrangement joins TRBV5-6 to TRBJ1-1, with unresolved D. The CDR3 loop spans 11 amino acids. V was pared by 2 bases and J by 6 bases, with 5 bases between. CDR1 SGHDT and CDR2 YYEEEE come from the germline V gene. In DNA form, the CDR3 reads TGTGCCAGCAGCTTACAAGCTGAAGCTTTCTTT. Protein product: CASSLQAEAFF.

The genes are TRBV5-4 and TRBJ1-1; the D gene is possibly TRBD1 (6 bases). The germline gives CDR1 SGHNT, CDR2 YYREEE (reference sequence). The length of the CDR3 is 14 residues. V was trimmed by 4 bases and J by 1 base, leaving 11 bases between them. The CDR3 coding sequence is TGTGCCAGCAGCCCCGGACAGAGGAACACTGAAGCTTTCTTT. Its protein is CASSPGQRNTEAFF.

This clone has a single count. The J gene is TRBJ2-1, the V gene TRBV2; 8 bases map to TRBD2. Germline V CDR1 and CDR2: SNHLY, FYNNEI. Trimming at V came to 5 bases and at J to 8 bases, leaving 11 bases not matched to a gene. The CDR3 spans 15 residues. This chain's CDR3 is CASSYGTRRVDEQFF. Here the CDR3 DNA reads TGTGCCAGCAGTTACGGGACTAGACGCGTTGATGAGCAGTTCTTC.

The rearrangement links TRBV5-1 to TRBJ2-7; perhaps TRBD2 as D (5 bases). Germline V gives CDR1 SGHRS, CDR2 YFSETQ. The CDR3 consists of 14 residues. The V and J ends lost 2 bases and 0 bases respectively, with 9 bases between them. This CDR3 is CASSFGDRSYEQYF. The CDR3 DNA reads as TGCGCCAGCAGCTTCGGGGATCGCTCCTACGAGCAGTACTTC.

V gene TRBV18 combines with J gene TRBJ2-1; perhaps TRBD1 as D (5 bases). The V gene lost 3 bases and the J gene lost 5 bases, with 23 bases spanning the gap. This CDR3 has 18 amino acids. Germline V gene lookup returns CDR1 KGHSH and CDR2 LQKENI. The DNA of the CDR3 is TGTGCCAGCTCACCTTTAAGGCCCACAAGACAGAGGAACAATGAGCAGTTCTTC. This translates into CASSPLRPTRQRNNEQFF.

The J gene is TRBJ2-1, the V gene TRBV2; TRBD2 aligns across 9 bases. From germline, CDR1 is SNHLY and CDR2 FYNNEI. The CDR3 is 15 amino acids. V was pared by 6 bases and J by 6 bases, with 9 bases of the junction left unmatched. CDR3 in amino acids: CASRGIAGARNEQFF. The CDR3 DNA sequence: TGTGCCAGCAGGGGAATAGCGGGGGCCCGCAATGAGCAGTTCTTC.

This clone was observed a few times. The chain carries TRBV7-8 and TRBJ2-7; D is undetermined. Germline V CDR1 and CDR2: SGHVS, FQNEAQ. Trimming took 5 bases from V and 8 from J, leaving 10 bases between them. The CDR3 sequence is 11 residues long. Here the CDR3 reads CASSPGSKQYV. DNA of the CDR3: TGTGCCAGCAGCCCTGGTAGTAAGCAGTACGTC.

The chain recombines TRBV2 with TRBJ1-5, with unresolved D. The CDR3 contains 13 residues. In germline, CDR1 is SNHLY, CDR2 FYNNEI. Trimming stripped 4 bases from V and 1 base from J, with 5 bases between. For the CDR3, the DNA is TGTGCCAGCAGTGCCCAGAGCAATCAGCCCCAGCATTTT. Its translation is CASSAQSNQPQHF.

The genes are TRBV11-2 and TRBJ2-1; TRBD2 agrees at 11 bases. V lost 5 bases, J lost 6 bases, and 6 bases stayed unmatched. CDR1 is SGHAT and CDR2 is FQNNGV in the germline V gene. CDR3 size: 15 residues. The CDR3 nucleotides read TGTGCCAGCAGCCGAGCCGGGACTAGCGGCAATGAGCAGTTCTTC. Amino acid sequence: CASSRAGTSGNEQFF.

This chain uses TRBV12-3 or TRBV12-4 with TRBJ2-7, with D perhaps matching TRBD1 (6 bases). CDR3 length: 11 residues. Deletions cut 6 bases from V and 3 bases from J, with 6 bases between. In DNA form, the CDR3 reads TGTGCCAGCAGGGACAGCTACGAGCAGTACGTC. It is translated as CASRDSYEQYV.

The rearrangement uses TRBV13 and TRBJ1-2, with D maybe TRBD1 (6 bases). Trimming cost V 5 bases and J 4 bases, with 11 bases left between them. Germline assignment: CDR1 PRHDT and CDR2 FYEKMQ (reference sequence). The CDR3 spans 13 residues. The DNA for the CDR3 is TGTGCCAGCAGCCTGAGGGGGGGCTATGGCTACACCTTC. The encoded protein is CASSLRGGYGYTF.

CDR3 amino acids: CASSLSGTGMMKAFF. CDR3 sequence (DNA): TGCGCCAGCAGCTTGAGTGGGACAGGGATGATGAAAGCTTTCTTT. The chain recombines TRBV5-1 with TRBJ1-1, with TRBD1 matching over 9 bases. The V segment lost 1 base and the J segment 9 bases; nucleotides outside the gene matches: 10. Germline CDR1 SGHRS, CDR2 YFSETQ. The CDR3 spans 15 residues.

This clone was detected only a few times. A read error may account for a junction end that differs from germline. This chain uses TRBV11-2 with TRBJ2-5; 10 bases align to TRBD1. Per germline, CDR1 SGHAT and CDR2 FQNNGV. The CDR3 extends over 14 amino acids. The CDR3 spells CATSPDRGRKTQYF. The CDR3 DNA is TGTGCCACCAGCCCCGACAGGGGGCGAAAGACCCAGTACTTC.

The chain combines TRBV9 with TRBJ2-2, with 12 bases identical to TRBD2. Germline assignment: CDR1 SGDLS and CDR2 YYNGEE. The trim removed 3 bases at V and 3 bases at J, leaving 3 bases unmatched. The CDR3 contains 16 residues. The chain's CDR3 is CASSETSGGYTGELFF. CDR3 DNA: TGTGCCAGCAGCGAAACTAGCGGGGGGTACACCGGGGAGCTGTTTTTT.

Points on this clone: Other nucleotide sequences in the sample specify the same CDR3. The rearrangement uses TRBV5-1 and TRBJ2-1; TRBD2 aligns across 7 bases. V lost 0 bases to trimming and J lost 2 bases; unmatched junction nucleotides: 2. The length of the CDR3 is 15 residues. In germline, CDR1 is SGHRS, CDR2 YFSETQ. CDR3 amino acids: CASSLVAGAYNEQFF. The CDR3 DNA sequence: TGCGCCAGCAGCTTGGTTGCGGGAGCCTACAATGAGCAGTTCTTC.

The chain has TRBV7-8 and TRBJ1-2; TRBD1 is a possible D gene (6 bases). The V end lost 5 bases, the J end lost 8 bases, and 15 bases lay between the germline ends. Germline lookup yields CDR1 SGHVS and CDR2 FQNEAQ. This CDR3 is 13 amino acids long. CDR3 sequence: CASSPGGLGGYTF. CDR3 DNA: TGTGCCAGCAGCCCCGGGGGGCTCGGGGGCTACACCTTC.

In its sample, this clone was seen a few times. This chain uses TRBV19 with TRBJ1-2; 9 nucleotides match TRBD1. Germline V gives CDR1 LNHDA, CDR2 SQIVND (reference sequence). The V segment lost 4 bases and the J segment 2 bases; nucleotides outside the gene matches: 2. This CDR3 comprises 14 residues. This CDR3 reads CASSTGTGNYGYTF. CDR3 sequence (DNA): TGTGCCAGTAGTACCGGGACAGGGAACTATGGCTACACCTTC.

The chain carries TRBV5-1 and TRBJ2-3; the match to TRBD1 covers 9 bases. Germline CDR1 reads SGHRS; CDR2 reads YFSETQ. CDR3 length: 15 residues. Trimming removed 2 bases from V and 1 base from J; junction bases left unmatched: 2. CDR3 nucleotides: TGCGCCAGCAGCTTAAGGGACAGGGGCACAGATACGCAGTATTTT. Translating it yields CASSLRDRGTDTQYF. The whole variable domain, remainder taken from reference TRBV5-1 and TRBJ2-3, is KAGVTQTPRYLIKTRGQQVTLSCSPISGHRSVSWYQQTPGQGLQFLFEYFSETQRNKGNFPGRFSGRQFSNSRSEMNVSTLELGDSALYLCASSLRDRGTDTQYFGPGTRLTVL.